Below are 24 T cell receptor beta chains sequenced from a single sample in a study of blood T cell repertoires in COVID-19. Using immunoSEQ multiplex PCR, the repertoire was profiled, and TCRdb retains in-frame clones only, with some absent. The table has about 60,000 clones, approximately 86% seen once; the top ten hold 1.2%. The material sequenced was peripheral blood. Source of these receptors: a man between 35 and 55 years old with acute or convalescent COVID-19.

This rearrangement joins TRBV5-1 to TRBJ1-4, with 9 bases lining up with TRBD1. Germline V gives CDR1 SGHRS, CDR2 YFSETQ. The CDR3 spans 13 residues. The V segment lost 4 bases and the J segment 11 bases; nucleotides outside the gene matches: 6. The chain's CDR3 is CASSPRDRAKLFF. The CDR3 region has the DNA TGCGCCAGCAGCCCCCGGGACAGGGCGAAACTGTTTTTT.

This clone is a singleton in its sample. This chain joins TRBV6-2 or TRBV6-3 and TRBJ1-5, with no clear D. The CDR3 spans 15 residues. Germline CDR1 and CDR2: MNHEY and SVGEGT. Trimming took off 7 bases at V and 2 bases at J, with 15 bases between the two ends. For the CDR3, the DNA is TGTGCCAGCACCCCACGAGGGTTTGGCAATCAGCCCCAGCATTTT. It yields the protein CASTPRGFGNQPQHF.

This rearrangement joins TRBV7-9 to TRBJ1-1; D remains ambiguous. The germline CDR1 and CDR2 sequences are SEHNR and FQNEAQ (reference sequence). V was shortened by 3 bases and J by 0 bases, with 11 bases between the two germline ends. The CDR3 is 15 amino acids. The CDR3 DNA reads as TGTGCCAGCAGCTTGGAGGGCCACATGAACACTGAAGCTTTCTTT. Translating it yields CASSLEGHMNTEAFF.

This sequence joins TRBV9 and TRBJ2-7, with TRBD2 matching over 9 bases. V dropped 0 bases and J dropped 4; count of bases not matched to a gene: 5. In germline, CDR1 is SGDLS, CDR2 YYNGEE. The CDR3 is 15 amino acids. The CDR3 DNA reads as TGTGCCAGCAGCGTAGAAGTGAGCGGGGGGTACGAGCAGTACTTC. It encodes CASSVEVSGGYEQYF.

The chain couples TRBV19 to TRBJ1-2; D perhaps matches TRBD1 (5 bases). CDR1 LNHDA and CDR2 SQIVND come from the germline V gene (reference sequence). This CDR3 contains 17 residues. The V gene lost 0 bases and the J gene lost 0 bases, with 14 bases spanning the gap. The CDR3 DNA follows: TGTGCCAGTAGTATAGAAGTCAGGTCGACAGCTAACTATGGCTACACCTTC. This encodes CASSIEVRSTANYGYTF.

In this sample, this clone turned up once. The chain has TRBV5-6 and TRBJ2-1; 8 bases match TRBD2. Losses at the gene ends were 0 bases for V and 3 bases for J; bases not matched to a gene: 8. The CDR3 extends over 17 amino acids. Germline assignment: CDR1 SGHDT and CDR2 YYEEEE. DNA of the CDR3: TGTGCCAGCAGCTTGGCCGCTAGCGGGCTCGTCTACAATGAGCAGTTCTTC. Protein sequence: CASSLAASGLVYNEQFF. Supplemented by reference TRBV5-6 and TRBJ2-1, the full variable domain reads DAGVTQSPTHLIKTRGQQVTLRCSPKSGHDTVSWYQQALGQGPQFIFQYYEEEERQRGNFPDRFSGHQFPNYSSELNVNALLLGDSALYLCASSLAASGLVYNEQFFGPGTRLTVL.

The chain uses TRBV24-1 and TRBJ2-3; TRBD1 agrees at 8 bases. From germline, CDR1 is KGHDR and CDR2 SFDVKD. The CDR3 length is 15 residues. J was trimmed by 4 bases and V by 4 bases; bases with no gene match: 6. The CDR3 here is CATSDLGQGPDTQYF. CDR3 bases: TGTGCCACCAGTGACCTTGGACAGGGACCAGATACGCAGTATTTT.

In its sample, this clone was seen once. The chain links TRBV6-5 to TRBJ1-6; 8 bases align to TRBD1. V trimming: 5 bases; J trimming: 6 bases; junction bases outside the gene matches: 3. In germline, CDR1 is MNHEY, CDR2 SVGAGI. This CDR3 spans 14 amino acids. CDR3 sequence reads: CASSPQGGNSPLHF. CDR3 nucleotide sequence: TGTGCCAGCAGTCCACAGGGGGGTAATTCACCCCTCCACTTT.

The chain recombines TRBV6-4 with TRBJ2-7; unclear D gene. Germline CDR1 is MRHNA and CDR2 is SNTAGT. Trimming stripped 11 bases from V and 7 bases from J, with 24 bases between. The length of the CDR3 is 14 residues. The CDR3 nucleotides are TGTGCCGCGGCCCCTCTGGAGTGGCTTGGGGAGCAGTACTTC. Protein sequence: CAAAPLEWLGEQYF.

The CDR3, as DNA: TGTGCCAGCAGCCAAAGCCTACAGAACTCCTACACCTTC. Translated: CASSQSLQNSYTF. The rearrangement links TRBV4-2 to TRBJ1-2, with D hard to call. The CDR3 has 13 residues. Germline V lookup: CDR1 LGHNA, CDR2 YNFKEQ. Between the trimmed V and J ends, which lost 2 bases and 10 bases, there was a span of 14 bases.

The chain carries TRBV21-1 and TRBJ1-5; TRBD1 reflects the table's D call only, with no check against the DNA. TRBV21-1 is reported as a pseudogene. This CDR3 has 16 amino acids. This CDR3 reads CASEWGTGGVDQPQHF. The CDR3 DNA reads as TGTGCCAGCGAGTGGGGAACAGGGGGCGTCGATCAGCCCCAGCATTTT.

The V and J genes are TRBV4-1 and TRBJ2-1, with 10 positions matching TRBD2. With V trimmed by 3 bases and J by 4 bases, 3 bases remained unmatched. CDR3 length equals 15 residues. Germline CDR1 reads MGHRA; CDR2 reads YSYEKL. The CDR3 nucleotides read TGCGCCAGCAGCCACACTAGCGGGGATTACAATGAGCAGTTCTTC. Translating it yields CASSHTSGDYNEQFF.

The chain uses TRBV5-1 and TRBJ2-2, with TRBD1 matching over 8 bases. CDR3 length equals 13 residues. The junction had 2 bases not matched to a gene; V was cut back by 4 bases and J by 6 bases. CDR1 is SGHRS and CDR2 is YFSETQ in the germline V gene. CDR3: CASSPDRAGELFF. CDR3 nucleotides: TGCGCCAGCAGCCCGGACAGGGCCGGGGAGCTGTTTTTT.

J is TRBJ2-7 and V is TRBV2, with 10 bases identical to TRBD1. This CDR3 region has 14 residues. J gave up 3 bases and V 5 bases, and 4 bases lay outside the gene matches. Germline lookup yields CDR1 SNHLY and CDR2 FYNNEI. The CDR3 here is CASSYRTGGYEQYF. The CDR3 DNA reads as TGTGCCAGCAGTTATAGGACAGGGGGCTACGAGCAGTACTTC.

This clone has just one count. V is TRBV2 and J is TRBJ1-1, with a possible D match to TRBD1 (6 bases). Trimming removed 4 bases from V and 6 bases from J, with 15 bases in between. This CDR3 contains 14 residues. Germline loops: CDR1 SNHLY, CDR2 FYNNEI. CDR3 in DNA: TGTGCCAGCAGTGCGTCGGGGGGCACCCCTGAAGCTTTCTTT. Translating it yields CASSASGGTPEAFF. Variable domain in full (rest from reference TRBV2 and TRBJ1-1): EPEVTQTPSHQVTQMGQEVILRCVPISNHLYFYWYRQILGQKVEFLVSFYNNEISEKSEIFDDQFSVERPDGSNFTLKIRSTKLEDSAMYFCASSASGGTPEAFFGQGTRLTVV.

V gene TRBV25-1 combines with J gene TRBJ1-4; the D gene is possibly TRBD1 (6 bases). Germline assignment: CDR1 MGHDK and CDR2 SYGVNS. V gave up 1 base and J gave up 4 bases, with 10 bases separating them. The CDR3 has 15 amino acids. The CDR3 DNA reads as TGTGCCAGCAGTGAATCAGGACAGTTTAATGAAAAACTGTTTTTT. It encodes CASSESGQFNEKLFF.

This clone has only one observation. The V and J genes are TRBV30 and TRBJ1-1, with D possibly matching TRBD1 (5 bases). In germline, CDR1 is GTSNPN, CDR2 SVGIG (reference sequence). The CDR3 contains 13 residues. V was shortened by 3 bases and J by 0 bases, with 8 bases between the two germline ends. The CDR3 is CAWSLTVNTEAFF. The CDR3 region has the DNA TGTGCCTGGAGCCTGACAGTGAACACTGAAGCTTTCTTT.

The rearrangement links TRBV14 to TRBJ1-5; 8 nucleotides align to TRBD1. J was trimmed by 6 bases and V by 4 bases; bases with no gene match: 2. CDR3 length: 13 amino acids. The V gene's germline CDR1 is SGHDN and CDR2 FVKESK. The CDR3 region is CASSRTGSQPQHF. The CDR3 region has the DNA TGTGCCAGCAGCCGGACAGGGAGTCAGCCCCAGCATTTT.

The CDR3 region is CASTLSGLNNSPLHF. CDR3 in DNA: TGTGCCAGTACCCTAAGCGGGTTGAATAATTCACCCCTCCACTTT. The chain combines TRBV19 with TRBJ1-6; the D is unclear. Looked up from germline, CDR1 is LNHDA and CDR2 is SQIVND (reference sequence). The CDR3 loop spans 15 amino acids. The V end was cut by 7 bases, the J end by 5 bases, with 15 bases between.

V usage is TRBV6-5 and J usage is TRBJ1-2; no definite D call. The V gene's germline CDR1 is MNHEY and CDR2 SVGAGI. Trimming stripped 6 bases from V and 4 bases from J, with 12 bases between. The CDR3 covers 13 residues. The CDR3 reads CASRHLTGYGYTF. DNA for the CDR3: TGTGCCAGCAGACACTTAACGGGCTATGGCTACACCTTC.

There are a few counts of this clone. The chain uses TRBV6-5 and TRBJ2-7, with TRBD2 matching 9 bases. Trimming at V came to 5 bases and at J to 4 bases, leaving 9 bases not matched to a gene. This CDR3 spans 15 amino acids. Germline V gene sequence: CDR1 MNHEY, CDR2 SVGAGI. Here the CDR3 reads CASSPGLAGLYEQYF. CDR3 nucleotides: TGTGCCAGCAGTCCAGGGCTAGCGGGGCTATACGAGCAGTACTTC.

The gene calls are TRBV5-1 and TRBJ1-1, with a tentative D call TRBD1 (6 bases). The V end was cut by 4 bases, the J end by 4 bases, with 11 bases between. CDR1 and CDR2 from the germline V gene are SGHRS and YFSETQ. The length of the CDR3 is 13 residues. The CDR3 nucleotides are TGCGCCAGCAGCGCTACAGGGTTCACTGAAGCTTTCTTT. This translates into CASSATGFTEAFF.

V and J are TRBV21-1 and TRBJ1-3; TRBD1, as called in the table, went unchecked against the DNA. TRBV21-1 is a pseudogene. CDR3 length equals 15 residues. CDR3 region: CASSKVCPVGNTIYF. CDR3 sequence (DNA): TGTGCCAGCAGCAAAGTGTGTCCAGTCGGAAACACCATATATTTT.

The V call is TRBV6-5, the J call TRBJ1-2; TRBD1 aligns across 9 bases. With 5 bases clipped from V and 2 bases from J, the junction kept 3 bases outside the gene matches. CDR3 length equals 14 residues. CDR1 and CDR2 (germline): MNHEY, SVGAGI. In DNA, the CDR3 is TGTGCCAGCAGTCGGACAGGGGCAAACTATGGCTACACCTTC. Protein product: CASSRTGANYGYTF.